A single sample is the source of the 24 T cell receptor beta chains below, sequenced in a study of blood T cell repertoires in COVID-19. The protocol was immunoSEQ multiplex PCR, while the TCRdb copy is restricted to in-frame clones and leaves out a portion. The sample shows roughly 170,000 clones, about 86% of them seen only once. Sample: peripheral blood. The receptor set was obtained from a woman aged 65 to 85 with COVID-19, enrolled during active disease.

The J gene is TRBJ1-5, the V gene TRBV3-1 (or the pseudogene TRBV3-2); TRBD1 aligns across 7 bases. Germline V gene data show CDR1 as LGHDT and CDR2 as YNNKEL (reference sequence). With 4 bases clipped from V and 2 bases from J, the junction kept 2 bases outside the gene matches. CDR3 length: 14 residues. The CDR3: CASSLTGRNQPQHF. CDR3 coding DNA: TGTGCCAGCAGCCTGACAGGGCGCAATCAGCCCCAGCATTTT.

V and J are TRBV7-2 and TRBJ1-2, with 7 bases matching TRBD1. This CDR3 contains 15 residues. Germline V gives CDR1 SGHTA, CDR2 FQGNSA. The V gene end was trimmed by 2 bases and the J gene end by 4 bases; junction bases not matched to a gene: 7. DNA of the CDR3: TGTGCCAGCAGCTTACAGGGGGAAAAACCCTATGGCTACACCTTC. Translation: CASSLQGEKPYGYTF.

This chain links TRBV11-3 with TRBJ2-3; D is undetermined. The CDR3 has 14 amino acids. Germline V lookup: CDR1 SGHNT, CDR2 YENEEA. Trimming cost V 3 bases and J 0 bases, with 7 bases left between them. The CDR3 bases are TGTGCCAGCAGCTTTACAGATAGCACAGATACGCAGTATTTT. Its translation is CASSFTDSTDTQYF.

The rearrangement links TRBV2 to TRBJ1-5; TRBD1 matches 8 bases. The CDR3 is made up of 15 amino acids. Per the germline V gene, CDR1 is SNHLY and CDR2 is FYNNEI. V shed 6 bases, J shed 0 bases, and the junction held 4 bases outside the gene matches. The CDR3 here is CASSSDRGSNQPQHF. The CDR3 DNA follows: TGTGCCAGCAGCTCCGACAGGGGTAGCAATCAGCCCCAGCATTTT.

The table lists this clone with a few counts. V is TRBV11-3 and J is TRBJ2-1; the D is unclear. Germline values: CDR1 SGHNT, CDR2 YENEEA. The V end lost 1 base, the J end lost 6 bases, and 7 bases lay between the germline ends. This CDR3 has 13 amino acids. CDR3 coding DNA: TGTGCCAGCAGCTTAGTTCCCTTCAATGAGCAGTTCTTC. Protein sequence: CASSLVPFNEQFF.

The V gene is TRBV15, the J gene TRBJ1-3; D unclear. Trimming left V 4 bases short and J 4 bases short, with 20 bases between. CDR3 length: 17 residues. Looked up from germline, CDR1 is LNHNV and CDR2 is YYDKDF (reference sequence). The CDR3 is CATSTFEGRLRGNTIYF. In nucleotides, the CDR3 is TGTGCCACCAGCACCTTCGAGGGCCGTTTGAGGGGAAACACCATATATTTT.

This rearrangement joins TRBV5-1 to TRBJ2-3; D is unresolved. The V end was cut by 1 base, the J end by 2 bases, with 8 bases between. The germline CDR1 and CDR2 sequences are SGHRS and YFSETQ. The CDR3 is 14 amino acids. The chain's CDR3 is CASSLLRTTDTQYF. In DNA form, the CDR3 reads TGCGCCAGCAGCTTGCTACGTACCACAGATACGCAGTATTTT.

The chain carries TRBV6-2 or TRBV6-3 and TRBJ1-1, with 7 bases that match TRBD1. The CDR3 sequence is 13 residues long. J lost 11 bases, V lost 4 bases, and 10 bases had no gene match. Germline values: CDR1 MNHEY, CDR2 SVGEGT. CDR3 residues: CASSFDRGTDAFF. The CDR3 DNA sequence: TGTGCCAGCAGTTTTGATCGGGGGACAGATGCTTTCTTT.

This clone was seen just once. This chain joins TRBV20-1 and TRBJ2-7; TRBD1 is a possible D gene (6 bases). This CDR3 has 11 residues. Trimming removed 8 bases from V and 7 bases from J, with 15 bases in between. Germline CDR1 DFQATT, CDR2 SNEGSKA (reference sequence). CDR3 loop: CSTAGAVEQYF. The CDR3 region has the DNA TGCAGTACCGCAGGGGCGGTAGAGCAGTACTTC.

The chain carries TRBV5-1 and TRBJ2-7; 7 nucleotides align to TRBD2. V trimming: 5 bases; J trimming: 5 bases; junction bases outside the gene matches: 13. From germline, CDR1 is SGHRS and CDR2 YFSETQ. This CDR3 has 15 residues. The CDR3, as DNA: TGCGCCAGCAGGGGCGGGACTAACTTCCCCCACGAGCAGTACTTC. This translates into CASRGGTNFPHEQYF.

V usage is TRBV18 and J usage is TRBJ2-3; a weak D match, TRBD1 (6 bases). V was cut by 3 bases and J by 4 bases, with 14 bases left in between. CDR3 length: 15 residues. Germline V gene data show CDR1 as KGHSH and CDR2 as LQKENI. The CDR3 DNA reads TGTGCCAGCTCACCGTCCGTACAGGGACCAGATACGCAGTATTTT. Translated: CASSPSVQGPDTQYF.

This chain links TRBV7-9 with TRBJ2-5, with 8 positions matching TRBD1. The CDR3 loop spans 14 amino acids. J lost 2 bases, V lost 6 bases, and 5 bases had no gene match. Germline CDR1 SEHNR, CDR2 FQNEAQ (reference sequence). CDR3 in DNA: TGTGCCAGCAGACCCGGACAGGGACAAGAGACCCAGTACTTC. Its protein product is CASRPGQGQETQYF.

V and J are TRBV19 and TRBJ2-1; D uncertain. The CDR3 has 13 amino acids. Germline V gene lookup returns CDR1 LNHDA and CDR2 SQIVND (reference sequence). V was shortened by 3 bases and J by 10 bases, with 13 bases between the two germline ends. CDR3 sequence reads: CASSIVGAKEQFF. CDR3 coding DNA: TGTGCCAGTAGTATCGTAGGAGCGAAGGAGCAGTTCTTC.

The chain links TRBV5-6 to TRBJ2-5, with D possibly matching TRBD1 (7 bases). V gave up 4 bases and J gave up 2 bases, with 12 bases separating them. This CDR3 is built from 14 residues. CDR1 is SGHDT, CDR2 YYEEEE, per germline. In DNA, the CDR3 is TGTGCCAGCAGCCCGGGGGACAGACAAGAGACCCAGTACTTC. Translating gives CASSPGDRQETQYF.

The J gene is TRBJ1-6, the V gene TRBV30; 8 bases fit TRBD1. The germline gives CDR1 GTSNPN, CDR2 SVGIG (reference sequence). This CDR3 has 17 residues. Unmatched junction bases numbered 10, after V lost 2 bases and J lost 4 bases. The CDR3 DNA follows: TGTGCCTGGAGTACGCGACAGGGGACCATTTATAATTCACCCCTCCACTTT. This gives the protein CAWSTRQGTIYNSPLHF.

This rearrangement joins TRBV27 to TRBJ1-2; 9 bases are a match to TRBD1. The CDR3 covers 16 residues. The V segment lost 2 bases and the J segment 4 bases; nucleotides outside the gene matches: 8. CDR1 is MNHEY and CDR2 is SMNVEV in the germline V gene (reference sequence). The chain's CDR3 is CASSLTSTTGGYGYTF. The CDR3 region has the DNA TGTGCCAGCAGTTTAACCTCTACGACAGGGGGCTATGGCTACACCTTC.

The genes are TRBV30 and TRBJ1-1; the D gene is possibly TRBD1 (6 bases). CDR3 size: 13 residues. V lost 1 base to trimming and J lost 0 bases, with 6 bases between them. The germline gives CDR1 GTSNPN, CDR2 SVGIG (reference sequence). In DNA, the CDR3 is TGTGCCTGGAGTGAGGGGGTGAACACTGAAGCTTTCTTT. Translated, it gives CAWSEGVNTEAFF.

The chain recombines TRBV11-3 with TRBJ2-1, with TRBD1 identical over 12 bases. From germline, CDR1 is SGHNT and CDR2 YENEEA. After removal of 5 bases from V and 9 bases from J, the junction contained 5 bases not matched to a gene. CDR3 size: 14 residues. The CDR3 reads CASSRGTGGSEQFF. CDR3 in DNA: TGTGCCAGCAGCCGCGGGACAGGGGGCAGTGAGCAGTTCTTC.

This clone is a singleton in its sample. Here the CDR3 reads CASSQVASGTGELFF. The CDR3 nucleotides are TGTGCCAGCAGCCAAGTGGCTAGCGGGACCGGGGAGCTGTTTTTT. V gene TRBV4-2 combines with J gene TRBJ2-2, with 8 bases lining up with TRBD2. CDR1 and CDR2 (germline): LGHNA, YNFKEQ. CDR3 size: 15 residues. Germline trimming cut 1 base from V and 5 bases from J; bases unmatched to any gene: 3.

CDR3 in DNA: TGCGCCAGCAGCGACGGACTAGCGGGAGGGCCGTTATCCTACAATGAGCAGTTCTTC. Translating gives CASSDGLAGGPLSYNEQFF. The rearrangement links TRBV5-1 to TRBJ2-1; 15 bases align to TRBD2. This CDR3 spans 19 amino acids. Germline V gene sequence: CDR1 SGHRS, CDR2 YFSETQ. Losses at the gene ends were 4 bases for V and 1 base for J; bases not matched to a gene: 9.

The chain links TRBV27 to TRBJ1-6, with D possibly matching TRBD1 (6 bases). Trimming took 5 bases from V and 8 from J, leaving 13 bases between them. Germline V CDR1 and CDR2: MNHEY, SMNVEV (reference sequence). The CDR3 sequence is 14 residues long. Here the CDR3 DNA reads TGTGCCAGCAGTCGAACAGGGTTGGATTCACCCCTCCACTTT. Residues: CASSRTGLDSPLHF.

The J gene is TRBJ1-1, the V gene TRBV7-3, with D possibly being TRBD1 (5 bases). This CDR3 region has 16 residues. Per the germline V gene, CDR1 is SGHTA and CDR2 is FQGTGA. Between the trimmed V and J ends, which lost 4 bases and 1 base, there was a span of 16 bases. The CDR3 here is CASSSGRLRGNTEAFF. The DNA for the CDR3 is TGTGCCAGCAGCTCCGGCCGGTTAAGGGGGAACACTGAAGCTTTCTTT.

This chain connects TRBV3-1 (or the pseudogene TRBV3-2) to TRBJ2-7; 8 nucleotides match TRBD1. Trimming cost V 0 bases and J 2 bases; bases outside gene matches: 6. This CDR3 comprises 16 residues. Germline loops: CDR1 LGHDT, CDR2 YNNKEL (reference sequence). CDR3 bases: TGTGCCAGCAGCCAAGATTGGGGGACAGGCCCCTACGAGCAGTACTTC. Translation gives CASSQDWGTGPYEQYF.

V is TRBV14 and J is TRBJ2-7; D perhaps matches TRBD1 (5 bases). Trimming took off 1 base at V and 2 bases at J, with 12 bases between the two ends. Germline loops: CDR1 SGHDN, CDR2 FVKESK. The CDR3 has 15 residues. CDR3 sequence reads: CASSQVRVGPYEQYF. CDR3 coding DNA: TGTGCCAGCAGCCAAGTCAGGGTGGGGCCCTACGAGCAGTACTTC.